This T cell receptor beta chain was captured by sequencing in a study of PD-L1 blockade in urothelial cancer. About the study: Atezolizumab was started by patients at some point between 2014 and 2015 at 1,200 mg intravenously every 3 weeks. Individuals in the cohort had been given 0 to 3 earlier chemotherapy regimens. Researchers looked at the blood 3 weeks (second dose) and 6 weeks after treatment began. Points from the study as a whole: Pretreatment TCR clonality in blood, when below the median, was predictive of better survival.

Only in-frame clones appear in the TCRdb table, and some are missing; sequencing was by immunoSEQ multiplex PCR. The data show 65,000 to 90,000 clones, with around 83% seen just once and around a tenth held by the top ten. Time point of the sample: pretreatment peripheral blood. This clone has only one observation. Its target is unknown. The germline V gene encodes CDR1 LNHDA and CDR2 SQIVND (reference sequence). J lost 9 bases, V lost 4 bases, and 15 bases had no gene match. The CDR3 length is 16 residues. The V gene is TRBV19, the J gene TRBJ2-1; TRBD2 matches 7 bases. This sample comprised PBMCs, obtained around atezolizumab (anti-PD-L1) treatment. The clonotype comes from a woman aged 65 to 85 with urothelial cancer. The CDR3 DNA reads TGTGCCAGTAGTACCCCATCAGGGCGGGAGATGGGTGAGCAGTTCTTC. Translating it yields CASSTPSGREMGEQFF. Full variable domain (outside the CDR3, taken from reference TRBV19 and TRBJ2-1): DGGITQSPKYLFRKEGQNVTLSCEQNLNHDAMYWYRQDPGQGLRLIYYSQIVNDFQKGDIAEGYSVSREKKESFPLTVTSAQKNPTAFYLCASSTPSGREMGEQFFGPGTRLTVL.